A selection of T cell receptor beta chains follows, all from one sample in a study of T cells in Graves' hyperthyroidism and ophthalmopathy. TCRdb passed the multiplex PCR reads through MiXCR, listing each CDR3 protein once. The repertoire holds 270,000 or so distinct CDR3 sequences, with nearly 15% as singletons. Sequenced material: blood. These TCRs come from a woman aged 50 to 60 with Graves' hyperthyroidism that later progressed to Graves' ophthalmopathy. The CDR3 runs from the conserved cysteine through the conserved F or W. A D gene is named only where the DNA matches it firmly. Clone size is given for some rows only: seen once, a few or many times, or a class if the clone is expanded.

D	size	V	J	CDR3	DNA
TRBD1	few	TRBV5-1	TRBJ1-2	CASSRGQGWYGYTF	TGCGCCAGCAGCCGGGGACAGGGATGGTATGGCTACACCTTC
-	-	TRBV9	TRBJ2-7	CASGRTGNPYEQYF	TGTGCCAGCGGAAGAACAGGGAACCCCTACGAGCAGTACTTC
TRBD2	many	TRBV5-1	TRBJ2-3	CASTGTSGRPQGDTQYF	TGCGCCAGCACCGGGACTAGCGGGAGGCCCCAGGGAGATACGCAGTATTTT
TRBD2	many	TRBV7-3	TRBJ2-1	CASSLTVGLAGGYGPLSNEQFF	TGTGCCAGCAGCTTAACGGTAGGGCTAGCGGGAGGGTATGGACCGCTTTCCAATGAGCAGTTCTTC
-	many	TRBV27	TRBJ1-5	CASSLAGVSNQPQHF	TGTGCCAGCAGTTTGGCAGGGGTTAGCAATCAGCCCCAGCATTTT
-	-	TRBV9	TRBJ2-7	CASSGRGEQYF	TGTGCCAGCAGCGGTCGAGGCGAGCAGTACTTC
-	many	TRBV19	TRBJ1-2	CASSPDGAYGYTF	TGTGCCAGTAGTCCAGACGGGGCCTACGGCTACACCTTC
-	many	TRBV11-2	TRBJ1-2	CASSLGGDGGYTF	TGTGCCAGCAGCTTAGGAGGGGACGGGGGCTACACCTTC
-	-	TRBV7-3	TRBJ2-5	CASSSYTGKPQETQYF	TGTGCCAGCAGCTCCTACACGGGGAAACCTCAAGAGACCCAGTACTTC
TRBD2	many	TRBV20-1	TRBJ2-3	CSALPPTSGRALKQDTQYF	TGCAGTGCCCTCCCGCCAACTAGCGGGAGGGCCCTGAAGCAAGATACGCAGTATTTT